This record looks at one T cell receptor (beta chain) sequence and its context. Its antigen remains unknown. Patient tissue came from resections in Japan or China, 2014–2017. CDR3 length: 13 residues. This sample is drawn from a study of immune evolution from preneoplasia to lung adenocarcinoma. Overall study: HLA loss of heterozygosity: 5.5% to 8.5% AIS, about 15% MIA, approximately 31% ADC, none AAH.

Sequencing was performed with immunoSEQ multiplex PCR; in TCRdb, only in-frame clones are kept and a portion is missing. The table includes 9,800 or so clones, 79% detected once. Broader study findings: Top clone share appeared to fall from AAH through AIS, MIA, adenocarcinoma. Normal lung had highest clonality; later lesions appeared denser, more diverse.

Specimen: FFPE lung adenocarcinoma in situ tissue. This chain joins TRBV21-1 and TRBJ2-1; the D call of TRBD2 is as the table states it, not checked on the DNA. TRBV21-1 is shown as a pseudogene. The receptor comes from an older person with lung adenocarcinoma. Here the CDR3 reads CASSKGTLNEQFF. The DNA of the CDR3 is TGTGCCAGCAGCAAAGGGACTTTAAATGAGCAGTTCTTC.